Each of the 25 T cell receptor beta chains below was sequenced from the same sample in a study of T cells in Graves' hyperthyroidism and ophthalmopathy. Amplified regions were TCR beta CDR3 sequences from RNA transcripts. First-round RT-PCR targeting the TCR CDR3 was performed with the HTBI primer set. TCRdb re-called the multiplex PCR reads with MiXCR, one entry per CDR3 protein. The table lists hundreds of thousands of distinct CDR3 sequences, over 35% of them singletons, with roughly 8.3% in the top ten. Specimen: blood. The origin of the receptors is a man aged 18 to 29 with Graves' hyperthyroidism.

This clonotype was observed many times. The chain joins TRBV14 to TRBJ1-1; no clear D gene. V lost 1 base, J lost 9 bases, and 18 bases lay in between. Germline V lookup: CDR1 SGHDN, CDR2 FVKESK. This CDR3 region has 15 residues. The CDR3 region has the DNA TGTGCCAGCAGCCAAGGAGCTCCGGGGTGGAGGAAAGCTTTCTTT. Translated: CASSQGAPGWRKAFF.

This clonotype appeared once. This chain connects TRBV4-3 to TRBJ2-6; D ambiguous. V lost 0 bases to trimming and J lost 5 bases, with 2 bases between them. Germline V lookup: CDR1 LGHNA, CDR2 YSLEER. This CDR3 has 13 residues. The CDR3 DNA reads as TGCGCCAGCAGCCAAGATCGGGCCAACGTCCTGACTTTC. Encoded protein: CASSQDRANVLTF.

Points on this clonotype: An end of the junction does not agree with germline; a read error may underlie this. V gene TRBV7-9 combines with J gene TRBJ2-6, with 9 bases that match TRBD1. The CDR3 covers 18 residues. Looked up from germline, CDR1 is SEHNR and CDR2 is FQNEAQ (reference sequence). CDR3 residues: CTSSDPGQGSSGANVLTF. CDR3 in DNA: TGTACCAGCAGCGACCCGGGACAGGGTAGTTCGGGGGCCAACGTCCTGACTTTC.

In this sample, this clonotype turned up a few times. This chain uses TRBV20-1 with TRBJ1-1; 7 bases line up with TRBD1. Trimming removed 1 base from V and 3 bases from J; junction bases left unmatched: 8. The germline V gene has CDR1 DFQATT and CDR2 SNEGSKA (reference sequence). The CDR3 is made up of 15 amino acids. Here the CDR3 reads CSARAPGQVDTEAFF. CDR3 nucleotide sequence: TGCAGTGCTAGAGCCCCCGGACAGGTGGACACTGAAGCTTTCTTT.

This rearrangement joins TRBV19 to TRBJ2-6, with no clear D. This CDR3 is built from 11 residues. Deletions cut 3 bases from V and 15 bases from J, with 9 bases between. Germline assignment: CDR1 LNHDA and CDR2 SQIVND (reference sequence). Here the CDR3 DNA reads TGTGCCAGTAGTATCGAAGAGGACCTGACTTTC. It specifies CASSIEEDLTF.

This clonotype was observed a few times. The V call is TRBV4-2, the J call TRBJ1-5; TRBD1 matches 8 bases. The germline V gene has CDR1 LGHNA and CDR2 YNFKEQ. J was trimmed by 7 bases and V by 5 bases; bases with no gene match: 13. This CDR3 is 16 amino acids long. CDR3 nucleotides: TGTGCCAGCAGCTACCTAGGACAGGGAGGAGACCAGCCCCAGCATTTT. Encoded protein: CASSYLGQGGDQPQHF.

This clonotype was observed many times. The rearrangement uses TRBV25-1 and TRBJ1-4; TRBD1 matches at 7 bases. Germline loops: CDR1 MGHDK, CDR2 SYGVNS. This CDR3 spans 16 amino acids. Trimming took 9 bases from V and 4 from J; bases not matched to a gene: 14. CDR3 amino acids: CARRRRRGQSNEKLFF. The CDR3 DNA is TGTGCCAGACGCCGGAGGAGGGGACAGAGTAATGAAAAACTGTTTTTT.

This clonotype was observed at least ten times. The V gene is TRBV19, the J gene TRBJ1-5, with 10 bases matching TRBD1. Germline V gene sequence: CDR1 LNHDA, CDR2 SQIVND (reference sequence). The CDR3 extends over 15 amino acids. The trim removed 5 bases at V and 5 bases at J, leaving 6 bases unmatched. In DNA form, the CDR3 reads TGTGCCAGTAGTCGAGACAGGGGGCCTCATCAGCCCCAGCATTTT. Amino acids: CASSRDRGPHQPQHF.

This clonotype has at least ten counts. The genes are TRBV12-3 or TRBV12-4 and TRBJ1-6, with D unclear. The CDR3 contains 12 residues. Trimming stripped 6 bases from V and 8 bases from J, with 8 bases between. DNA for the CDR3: TGTGCCAGCAGCTTCGGGGATTCACCCCTCCACTTT. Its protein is CASSFGDSPLHF.

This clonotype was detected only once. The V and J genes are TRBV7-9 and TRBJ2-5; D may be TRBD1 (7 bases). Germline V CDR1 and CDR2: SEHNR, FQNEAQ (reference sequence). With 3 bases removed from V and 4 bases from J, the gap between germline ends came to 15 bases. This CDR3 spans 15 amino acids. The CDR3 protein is CASSFGGTVIETQYF. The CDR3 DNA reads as TGTGCCAGCAGCTTTGGGGGGACAGTAATAGAGACCCAGTACTTC.

The CDR3 DNA reads as TGTGCCAGCAGCCCTGGGAACCTAGGAGACGAGCAGTACTTC. Its translation: CASSPGNLGDEQYF. This chain uses TRBV4-2 with TRBJ2-7; D gene ambiguous. V gave up 4 bases and J gave up 5 bases, with 15 bases separating them. Germline assignment: CDR1 LGHNA and CDR2 YNFKEQ. The CDR3 runs to 14 residues.

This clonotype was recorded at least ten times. Written as DNA, the CDR3 is TGTGCCAGCAGCCAACAGGCTCACTCTGGAAACACCATATATTTT. Protein: CASSQQAHSGNTIYF. V gene TRBV14 combines with J gene TRBJ1-3, with unresolved D. Trimming stripped 2 bases from V and 0 bases from J, with 8 bases between. The CDR3 runs 15 residues. The germline CDR1 and CDR2 sequences are SGHDN and FVKESK. Looking up the rest from reference TRBV14 and TRBJ1-3 gives the full variable domain: EAGVTQFPSHSVIEKGQTVTLRCDPISGHDNLYWYRRVMGKEIKFLLHFVKESKQDESGMPNNRFLAERTGGTYSTLKVQPAELEDSGVYFCASSQQAHSGNTIYFGEGSWLTVV.

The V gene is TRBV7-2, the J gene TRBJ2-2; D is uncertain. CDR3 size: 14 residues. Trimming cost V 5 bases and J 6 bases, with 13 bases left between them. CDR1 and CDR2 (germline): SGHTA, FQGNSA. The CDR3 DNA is TGTGCCAGCAGCCCCCAAGGAGTCTCCGGGGAGCTGTTTTTT. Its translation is CASSPQGVSGELFF.

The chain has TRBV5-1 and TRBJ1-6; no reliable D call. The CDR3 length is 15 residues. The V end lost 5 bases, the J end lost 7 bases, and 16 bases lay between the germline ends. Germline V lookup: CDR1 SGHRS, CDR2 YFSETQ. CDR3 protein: CASSPREGGNSPLHF. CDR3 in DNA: TGCGCCAGCAGTCCCCGTGAGGGTGGAAATTCACCCCTCCACTTT.

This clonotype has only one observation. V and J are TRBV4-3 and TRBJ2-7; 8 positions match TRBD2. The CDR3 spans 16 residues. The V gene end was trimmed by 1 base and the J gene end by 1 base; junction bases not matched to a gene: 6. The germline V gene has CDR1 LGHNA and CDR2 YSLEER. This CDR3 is CASSQGMSGRSYEQYF. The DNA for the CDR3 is TGCGCCAGCAGCCAAGGAATGAGCGGGAGATCCTACGAGCAGTACTTC.

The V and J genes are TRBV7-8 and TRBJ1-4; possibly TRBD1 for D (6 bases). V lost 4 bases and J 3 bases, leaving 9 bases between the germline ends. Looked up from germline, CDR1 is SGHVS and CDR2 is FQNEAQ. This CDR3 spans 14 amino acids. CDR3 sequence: CASSYRTANEKLFF. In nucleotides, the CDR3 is TGTGCCAGCAGCTACCGGACAGCTAATGAAAAACTGTTTTTT.

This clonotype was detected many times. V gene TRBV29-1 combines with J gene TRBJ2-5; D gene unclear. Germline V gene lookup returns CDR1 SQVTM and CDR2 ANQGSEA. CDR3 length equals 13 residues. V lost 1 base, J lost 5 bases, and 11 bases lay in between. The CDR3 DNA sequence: TGCAGCGTTGAAGTAAACCCAGCGGAGACCCAGTACTTC. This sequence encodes CSVEVNPAETQYF.

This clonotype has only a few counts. CDR3 sequence reads: CASSAKTENTEAFF. CDR3 sequence (DNA): TGTGCCAGCAGCGCAAAGACAGAGAACACTGAAGCTTTCTTT. This rearrangement joins TRBV12-3 or TRBV12-4 to TRBJ1-1, with D possibly TRBD1 on 5 matching bases. The CDR3 runs to 14 residues. V lost 6 bases, J lost 1 base, and 12 bases lay in between.

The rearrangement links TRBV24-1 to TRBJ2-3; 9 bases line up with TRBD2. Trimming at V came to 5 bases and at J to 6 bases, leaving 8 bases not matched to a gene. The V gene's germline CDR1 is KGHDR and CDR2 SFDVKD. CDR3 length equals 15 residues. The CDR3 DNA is TGTGCCACCAGTGGGGCGGGAGGGCCTTCGGATACGCAGTATTTT. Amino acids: CATSGAGGPSDTQYF.

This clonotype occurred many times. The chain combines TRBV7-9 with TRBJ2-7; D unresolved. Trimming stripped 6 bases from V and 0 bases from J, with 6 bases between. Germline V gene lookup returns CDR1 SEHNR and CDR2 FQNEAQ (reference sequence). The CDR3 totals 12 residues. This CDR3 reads CASRGISYEQYF. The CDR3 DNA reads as TGTGCCAGCAGAGGGATCTCCTACGAGCAGTACTTC.

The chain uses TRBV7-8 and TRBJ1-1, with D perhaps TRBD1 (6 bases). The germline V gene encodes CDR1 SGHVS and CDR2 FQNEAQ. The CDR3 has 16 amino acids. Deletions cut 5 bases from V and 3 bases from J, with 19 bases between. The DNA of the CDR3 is TGTGCCAGCAGCGCCCCCAAAGGGGGGCTGGACACTGAAGCTTTCTTT. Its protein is CASSAPKGGLDTEAFF.

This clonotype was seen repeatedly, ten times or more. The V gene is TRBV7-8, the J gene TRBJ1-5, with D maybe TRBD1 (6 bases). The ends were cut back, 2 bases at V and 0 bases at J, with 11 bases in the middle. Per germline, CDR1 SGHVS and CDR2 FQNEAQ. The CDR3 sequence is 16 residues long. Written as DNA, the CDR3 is TGTGCCAGCAGCTTAAACAGGGAGTTTAGCAATCAGCCCCAGCATTTT. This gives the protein CASSLNREFSNQPQHF.

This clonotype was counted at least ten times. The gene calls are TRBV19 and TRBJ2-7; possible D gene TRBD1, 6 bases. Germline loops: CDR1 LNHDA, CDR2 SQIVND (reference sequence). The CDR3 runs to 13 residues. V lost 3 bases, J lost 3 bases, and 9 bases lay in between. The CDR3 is CASSISQGYEQYF. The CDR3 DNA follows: TGTGCCAGTAGTATTTCACAGGGCTACGAGCAGTACTTC.

CDR3 coding DNA: TGTGCCAGCAGTGTCAGTTATGAGCAGTTCTTC. It yields the protein CASSVSYEQFF. The chain carries TRBV2 and TRBJ2-1; D is unclear. V was trimmed by 4 bases and J by 8 bases, leaving 6 bases between them. The CDR3 extends over 11 amino acids. Germline lookup yields CDR1 SNHLY and CDR2 FYNNEI.

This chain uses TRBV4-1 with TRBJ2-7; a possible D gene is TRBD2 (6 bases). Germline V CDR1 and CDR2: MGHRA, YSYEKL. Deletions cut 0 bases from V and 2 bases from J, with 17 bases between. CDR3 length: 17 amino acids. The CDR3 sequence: CASSQDGLGSGAYEQYF. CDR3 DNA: TGCGCCAGCAGCCAAGATGGGCTCGGTAGCGGAGCCTACGAGCAGTACTTC.